The 21 T cell receptor beta chains presented below share a single source sample, sequenced in a study of cytomegalovirus exposure and HLA in healthy donors. The PCR ran on 60 Vbeta and 13 Jbeta primers. The protocol was immunoSEQ multiplex PCR, while the TCRdb copy is restricted to in-frame clones and leaves out a portion. The table records 95,000 to 100,000 clones, around 80% of them present only once. The sample was PBMCs. The receptors derive from a woman in her sixties in good health and CMV-seronegative.

This clone was seen only a few times. CDR3 sequence reads: CASSPGTGQGGYYEQYF. In nucleotides, the CDR3 is TGTGCCAGCAGCCCGGGGACGGGACAGGGAGGCTACTACGAGCAGTACTTC. The chain combines TRBV5-4 with TRBJ2-7; TRBD1 matches at 9 bases. Trimming cost V 4 bases and J 3 bases; bases outside gene matches: 14. This CDR3 spans 17 amino acids. The germline V gene has CDR1 SGHNT and CDR2 YYREEE (reference sequence).

The gene calls are TRBV27 and TRBJ2-5, with a tentative D call TRBD1 (6 bases). Germline V gene lookup returns CDR1 MNHEY and CDR2 SMNVEV (reference sequence). Between the trimmed V and J ends, which lost 8 bases and 5 bases, there was a span of 15 bases. This CDR3 is built from 13 residues. The CDR3 DNA follows: TGTGCCAGCGGACGACAGGCCGGGGAGACCCAGTACTTC. The encoded protein is CASGRQAGETQYF.

V gene TRBV4-3 combines with J gene TRBJ2-3; TRBD1 agrees at 8 bases. Germline V gives CDR1 LGHNA, CDR2 YSLEER. This CDR3 region has 16 residues. Unmatched junction bases numbered 8, after V lost 4 bases and J lost 2 bases. The CDR3 sequence: CASSPIATGATDTQYF. The CDR3 DNA follows: TGCGCCAGCAGCCCGATTGCGACAGGGGCCACAGATACGCAGTATTTT.

This clone was counted once. The gene calls are TRBV4-1 and TRBJ2-7; TRBD2 aligns across 8 bases. The CDR3 totals 13 residues. The V gene's germline CDR1 is MGHRA and CDR2 YSYEKL. V gave up 4 bases and J gave up 7 bases; unmatched junction bases: 6. CDR3 sequence reads: CASSPRLAREQYF. CDR3 sequence (DNA): TGCGCCAGCAGCCCGCGACTAGCGAGGGAGCAGTACTTC.

DNA for the CDR3: TGCGCCAGCAGCAGGAGGGGCGGGGGCAAAGAGACCCAGTACTTC. Translated, it gives CASSRRGGGKETQYF. The chain is built from TRBV5-1 and TRBJ2-5, with D perhaps matching TRBD2 (7 bases). V lost 4 bases and J lost 3, with 16 bases in between. From germline, CDR1 is SGHRS and CDR2 YFSETQ. This CDR3 spans 15 amino acids.

J is TRBJ2-2 and V is TRBV6-6; 7 bases are a match to TRBD1. Germline trimming cut 6 bases from V and 1 base from J; bases unmatched to any gene: 5. Germline V lookup: CDR1 MNHNY, CDR2 SVGAGI (reference sequence). This CDR3 contains 15 residues. Written as DNA, the CDR3 is TGTGCCAGCAGACGGACAGGCCTGAACACCGGGGAGCTGTTTTTT. The encoded protein is CASRRTGLNTGELFF.

This chain uses TRBV6-5 with TRBJ2-7, with D perhaps TRBD2 (5 bases). This CDR3 comprises 14 residues. Germline V gene lookup returns CDR1 MNHEY and CDR2 SVGAGI. V was cut by 5 bases and J by 6 bases, with 17 bases left in between. This CDR3 reads CASSTWTGRGEQYF. CDR3 DNA: TGTGCCAGCAGTACCTGGACTGGACGAGGCGAGCAGTACTTC.

The chain recombines TRBV6-1 with TRBJ2-3, with 10 bases matching TRBD1. In germline, CDR1 is MNHNS, CDR2 SASEGT. V gave up 3 bases and J gave up 3 bases; unmatched junction bases: 3. This CDR3 contains 15 residues. CDR3 nucleotides: TGTGCCAGCAGTGAGATGGGACAGGGGACAGATACGCAGTATTTT. Translated, it gives CASSEMGQGTDTQYF.

The genes are TRBV4-3 and TRBJ1-4; D unclear. Germline CDR1 and CDR2: LGHNA and YSLEER. This CDR3 has 15 amino acids. With 4 bases removed from V and 4 bases from J, the gap between germline ends came to 13 bases. The CDR3 nucleotides read TGCGCCAGCAGCCCGAGTTTGGGCTTTAATGAAAAACTGTTTTTT. This sequence encodes CASSPSLGFNEKLFF.

This chain uses TRBV7-2 with TRBJ1-5; no firm D call. V was clipped by 5 bases and J by 7 bases, with 18 bases between them. Germline assignment: CDR1 SGHTA and CDR2 FQGNSA. The CDR3 has 15 amino acids. CDR3: CASSLLGPGGQPQHF. DNA of the CDR3: TGTGCCAGCAGCCTCCTCGGGCCAGGAGGGCAGCCCCAGCATTTT.

The chain links TRBV6-5 to TRBJ2-7; the D gene is possibly TRBD2 (5 bases). Trimming shortened V by 6 bases and J by 3 bases, and 18 bases separated the two germline ends. The CDR3 has 15 amino acids. The germline gives CDR1 MNHEY, CDR2 SVGAGI. The CDR3 DNA reads as TGTGCCAGCAGGGATAGGGAAGGAGGAGGCTACGAGCAGTACTTC. As protein: CASRDREGGGYEQYF.

This chain links TRBV27 with TRBJ2-1, with TRBD1 matching 8 bases. The CDR3 contains 14 residues. After removal of 5 bases from V and 7 bases from J, the junction contained 7 bases not matched to a gene. Looked up from germline, CDR1 is MNHEY and CDR2 is SMNVEV (reference sequence). The CDR3 sequence is CASSPDRVGNEQFF. CDR3 in DNA: TGTGCCAGCAGTCCGGACAGGGTCGGAAATGAGCAGTTCTTC.

This clone showed up just once. This chain joins TRBV6-6 and TRBJ2-7, with 10 bases aligning to TRBD2. Germline V lookup: CDR1 MNHNY, CDR2 SVGAGI (reference sequence). This CDR3 spans 15 amino acids. V lost 0 bases, J lost 2 bases, and 1 base stayed unmatched. CDR3 bases: TGTGCCAGCAGTTACTCACTAGCGGGACCCTACGAGCAGTACTTC. Translating gives CASSYSLAGPYEQYF.

The chain joins TRBV29-1 to TRBJ2-3; 8 positions agree with TRBD2. The ends lost 3 bases at V and 5 bases at J; junction bases unmatched: 4. Germline V gene data show CDR1 as SQVTM and CDR2 as ANQGSEA. The CDR3 runs 13 residues. The CDR3: CSVEVAGQDTQYF. The CDR3 bases are TGCAGCGTTGAGGTAGCGGGACAAGATACGCAGTATTTT.

This chain links TRBV18 with TRBJ2-6; D might be TRBD1 (6 bases). Trimming took 6 bases from V and 2 from J, leaving 14 bases between them. Germline CDR1 KGHSH, CDR2 LQKENI. The CDR3 is made up of 16 amino acids. The CDR3 is CASSPYQGTGANVLTF. The CDR3 nucleotides are TGTGCCAGCTCGCCCTATCAGGGGACTGGGGCCAACGTCCTGACTTTC.

Only one count was recorded for this clone. This chain connects TRBV19 to TRBJ1-1, with 7 bases aligning to TRBD1. Trimming removed 4 bases from V and 4 bases from J; junction bases left unmatched: 6. Looked up from germline, CDR1 is LNHDA and CDR2 is SQIVND (reference sequence). CDR3 length: 14 amino acids. CDR3 sequence: CASSTTGIGTEAFF. The CDR3 nucleotides read TGTGCCAGTAGTACGACAGGGATCGGCACTGAAGCTTTCTTT.

V gene TRBV19 combines with J gene TRBJ2-2, with a possible D match to TRBD1 (5 bases). V was cut by 4 bases and J by 4 bases, with 10 bases left in between. CDR1 and CDR2 from the germline V gene are LNHDA and SQIVND (reference sequence). This CDR3 region has 14 residues. This CDR3 reads CASSKVGVTGELFF. As DNA, the CDR3 is TGTGCCAGTAGTAAAGTAGGGGTCACCGGGGAGCTGTTTTTT.

The chain combines TRBV15 with TRBJ1-5, with a tentative D call TRBD1 (5 bases). V lost 3 bases and J lost 4, with 13 bases in between. The CDR3 has 15 residues. CDR1 is LNHNV, CDR2 YYDKDF, per germline (reference sequence). The CDR3, as DNA: TGTGCCACCAGCAGCATCGGGGGAGGGAATCAGCCCCAGCATTTT. It translates to CATSSIGGGNQPQHF.

J is TRBJ2-2 and V is TRBV19, with D possibly being TRBD1 (5 bases). The CDR3 spans 14 residues. The germline gives CDR1 LNHDA, CDR2 SQIVND (reference sequence). V gave up 11 bases and J gave up 1 base, with 14 bases separating them. CDR3 residues: CASEEQGNTGELFF. The CDR3 DNA follows: TGTGCCTCCGAGGAGCAGGGGAACACCGGGGAGCTGTTTTTT.

The CDR3 DNA sequence: TGTGCCAGCAGCTCCGGGGGACAGACCCCCGCGAGGTTAACTGAAGCTTTCTTT. Translating it yields CASSSGGQTPARLTEAFF. This chain connects TRBV7-9 to TRBJ1-1; 7 positions match TRBD1. With 4 bases clipped from V and 5 bases from J, the junction kept 19 bases outside the gene matches. The CDR3 consists of 18 residues. Germline values: CDR1 SEHNR, CDR2 FQNEAQ (reference sequence). The full variable domain, completed using reference TRBV7-9 and TRBJ1-1, is DTGVSQNPRHKITKRGQNVTFRCDPISEHNRLYWYRQTLGQGPEFLTYFQNEAQLEKSRLLSDRFSAERPKGSFSTLEIQRTEQGDSAMYLCASSSGGQTPARLTEAFFGQGTRLTVV.

CDR3: CASSSGTNYEQYF. For the CDR3, the DNA is TGTGCCAGCAGCTCCGGGACAAACTACGAGCAGTACTTC. This chain links TRBV9 with TRBJ2-7; TRBD1 might be the D (6 bases). This CDR3 contains 13 residues. Germline V gives CDR1 SGDLS, CDR2 YYNGEE. Deletions cut 4 bases from V and 3 bases from J, with 11 bases between.